The 15 T cell receptor beta chains below all came from one sample that was sequenced in a study of blood T cells in healthy people across ages. Combining a sample-barcoded 5' primer with a J-beta primer mix, a second PCR ran for roughly 7 to 12 cycles. MiXCR, applied by TCRdb to the 5' RACE reads, yields one record per CDR3 protein. The repertoire consists of around 900,000 distinct CDR3 sequences, with about 51% occurring once and the leading ten covering about a fifth. Specimen: blood. The receptors here all came from a woman aged 55-69 years in good health.

The V and J genes are TRBV4-1 and TRBJ2-3; 7 bases fit TRBD2. The CDR3 has 18 residues. From germline, CDR1 is MGHRA and CDR2 YSYEKL. The trim removed 0 bases at V and 2 bases at J, leaving 11 bases unmatched. CDR3 sequence reads: CASSQETSSGGDTDTQYF. CDR3 coding DNA: TGCGCCAGCAGCCAAGAAACGTCTAGCGGAGGGGACACAGATACGCAGTATTTT.

The chain joins TRBV29-1 to TRBJ2-3; no clear D. The CDR3 sequence is 13 residues long. Trimming pared 5 bases from V and 1 base from J, leaving 10 bases between. Germline assignment: CDR1 SQVTM and CDR2 ANQGSEA. The CDR3 DNA is TGCAGCGTTCACGGAATCGGCACAGATACGCAGTATTTT. Translating it yields CSVHGIGTDTQYF.

The chain combines TRBV9 with TRBJ1-1; D is ambiguous. The CDR3 extends over 13 amino acids. Germline lookup yields CDR1 SGDLS and CDR2 YYNGEE. The V end was cut by 0 bases, the J end by 3 bases, with 6 bases between. CDR3 sequence reads: CASSVEVDTEAFF. As DNA, the CDR3 is TGTGCCAGCAGCGTAGAAGTGGACACTGAAGCTTTCTTT.

This clonotype has only one observation. The chain links TRBV3-1 to TRBJ2-4; possible D gene TRBD2, 6 bases. The CDR3 consists of 18 residues. The V end lost 7 bases, the J end lost 2 bases, and 24 bases lay between the germline ends. Germline V gene lookup returns CDR1 LGHDT and CDR2 YNNKEL (reference sequence). For the CDR3, the DNA is TGTGCCAGCACCGGTAGAGAGATAGCGGAGATGACCAAAAACATTCAGTACTTC. Translating gives CASTGREIAEMTKNIQYF.

V usage is TRBV20-1 and J usage is TRBJ2-7; 8 bases map to TRBD1. The tail of the sequence fits TRBJ2-5 better, so the J call may be wrong. From germline, CDR1 is DFQATT and CDR2 SNEGSKA (reference sequence). The CDR3 extends over 13 amino acids. The CDR3: CSGSQGAKKTQYF. CDR3 bases: TGCAGTGGTAGCCAGGGGGCTAAGAAGACCCAGTACTTC.

The rearrangement uses TRBV6-2 or TRBV6-3 and TRBJ1-5; D call uncertain. In germline, CDR1 is MNHEY, CDR2 SVGEGT. V was pared by 0 bases and J by 1 base, with 13 bases between. There are 17 residues in the CDR3. The CDR3 sequence: CASSYSNGRGSNQPQHF. The CDR3 nucleotides read TGTGCCAGCAGTTACTCGAACGGGAGAGGGAGCAATCAGCCCCAGCATTTT.

This chain joins TRBV29-1 and TRBJ2-3; D is ambiguous. The CDR3 sequence is 13 residues long. Germline lookup yields CDR1 SQVTM and CDR2 ANQGSEA. The germline V and J ends were trimmed by 5 bases and 0 bases, with 9 bases remaining between them. CDR3 DNA sequence: TGCAGCGTTAGTTGGTCTAGCACAGATACGCAGTATTTT. Translation gives CSVSWSSTDTQYF.

Comments on this clonotype: A much larger clone sits a single nucleotide away, making a read error possible. This chain uses TRBV2 with TRBJ2-5; tentatively, D is TRBD1 or TRBD2 (5 bases each). Germline assignment: CDR1 SNHLY and CDR2 FYNNEI. CDR3 length: 14 amino acids. Trimming left V 4 bases short and J 5 bases short, with 14 bases between. In nucleotides, the CDR3 is TGTGCCAGCAGTGGAGGGGATATCCGGGAGACCCAGTACTTC. As protein: CASSGGDIRETQYF.

This sequence joins TRBV6-6 and TRBJ2-4; no reliable D call. V was pared by 2 bases and J by 13 bases, with 12 bases between. The germline V gene encodes CDR1 MNHNY and CDR2 SVGAGI (reference sequence). The CDR3 sequence is 12 residues long. The CDR3 coding sequence is TGTGCCAGCAGTTACCCATACAATGAGCAGTACTTC. Protein product: CASSYPYNEQYF.

V is TRBV10-1 and J is TRBJ2-3; D is uncertain. Germline V gene sequence: CDR1 WNHNN, CDR2 SYGVQD (reference sequence). This CDR3 region has 13 residues. With 2 bases removed from V and 6 bases from J, the gap between germline ends came to 9 bases. The CDR3 reads CASSESSKDTQYF. Here the CDR3 DNA reads TGCGCCAGCAGTGAGAGTAGCAAGGATACGCAGTATTTT.

The CDR3 sequence is CASSRGTSLLNEQFF. The DNA of the CDR3 is TGTGCCAGCAGTAGGGGGACATCTTTATTGAATGAGCAGTTCTTC. J is TRBJ2-1 and V is TRBV2; possible D gene TRBD1, 6 bases. The CDR3 runs 15 residues. The germline gives CDR1 SNHLY, CDR2 FYNNEI. Trimming took 5 bases from V and 7 from J, leaving 18 bases between them.

The J gene is TRBJ1-2, the V gene TRBV6-5; a weak D match, TRBD1 (6 bases). Germline V gives CDR1 MNHEY, CDR2 SVGAGI. This CDR3 spans 14 amino acids. V lost 6 bases, J lost 4 bases, and 15 bases lay in between. CDR3 sequence: CASRRDTTGYGYTF. The DNA for the CDR3 is TGTGCCAGCAGGCGGGACACCACGGGCTATGGCTACACCTTC.

This clonotype was detected only a few times. The chain combines TRBV13 with TRBJ2-7; D perhaps matches TRBD2 (7 bases). The V gene's germline CDR1 is PRHDT and CDR2 FYEKMQ (reference sequence). The CDR3 consists of 15 residues. The V and J ends lost 3 bases and 0 bases respectively, with 12 bases between them. The CDR3, as DNA: TGTGCCAGCAGCTTCAGGGGAGGGGCCTCCTACGAGCAGTACTTC. Its protein is CASSFRGGASYEQYF.

This chain uses TRBV20-1 with TRBJ2-1; the D is unclear. CDR3 length: 11 residues. V was clipped by 5 bases and J by 4 bases, with 6 bases between them. Germline V gives CDR1 DFQATT, CDR2 SNEGSKA (reference sequence). The CDR3 DNA reads as TGCAGTGCTGACCAGTACAATGAGCAGTTCTTC. Residues: CSADQYNEQFF.

V gene TRBV28 combines with J gene TRBJ2-7, with TRBD1 matching 9 bases. Germline V lookup: CDR1 MDHEN, CDR2 SYDVKM. V shed 5 bases, J shed 1 base, and the junction held 3 bases outside the gene matches. This CDR3 comprises 14 residues. The CDR3, as DNA: TGTGCCAGCAGTGGGACAGGGACTTCCTACGAGCAGTACTTC. Translated: CASSGTGTSYEQYF.